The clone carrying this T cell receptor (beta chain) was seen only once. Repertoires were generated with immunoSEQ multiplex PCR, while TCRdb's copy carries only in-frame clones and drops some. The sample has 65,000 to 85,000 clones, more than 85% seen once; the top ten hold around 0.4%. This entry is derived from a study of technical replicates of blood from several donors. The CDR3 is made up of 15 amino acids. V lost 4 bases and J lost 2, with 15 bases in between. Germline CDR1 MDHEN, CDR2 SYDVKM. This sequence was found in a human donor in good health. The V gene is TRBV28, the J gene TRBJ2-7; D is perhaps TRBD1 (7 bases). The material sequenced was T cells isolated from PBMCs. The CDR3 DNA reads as TGTGCCAGCAGTTCCTCAGGGGGGAAACCCTACGAGCAGTACTTC. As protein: CASSSSGGKPYEQYF. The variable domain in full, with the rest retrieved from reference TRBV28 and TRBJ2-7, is DVKVTQSSRYLVKRTGEKVFLECVQDMDHENMFWYRQDPGLGLRLIYFSYDVKMKEKGDIPEGYSVSREKKERFSLILESASTNQTSMYLCASSSSGGKPYEQYFGPGTRLTVT.